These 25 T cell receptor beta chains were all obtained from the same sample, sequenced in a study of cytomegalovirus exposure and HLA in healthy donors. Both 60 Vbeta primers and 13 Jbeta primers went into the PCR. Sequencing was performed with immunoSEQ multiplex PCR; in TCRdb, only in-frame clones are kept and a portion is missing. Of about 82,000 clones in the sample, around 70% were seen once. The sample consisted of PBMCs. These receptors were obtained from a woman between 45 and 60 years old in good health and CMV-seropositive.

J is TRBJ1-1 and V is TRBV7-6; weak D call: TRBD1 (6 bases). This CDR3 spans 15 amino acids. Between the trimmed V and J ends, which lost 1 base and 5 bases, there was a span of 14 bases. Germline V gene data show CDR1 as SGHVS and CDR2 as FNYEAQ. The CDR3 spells CASSLVGGAGTEAFF. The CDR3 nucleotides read TGTGCCAGCAGCTTAGTAGGGGGGGCGGGTACTGAAGCTTTCTTT.

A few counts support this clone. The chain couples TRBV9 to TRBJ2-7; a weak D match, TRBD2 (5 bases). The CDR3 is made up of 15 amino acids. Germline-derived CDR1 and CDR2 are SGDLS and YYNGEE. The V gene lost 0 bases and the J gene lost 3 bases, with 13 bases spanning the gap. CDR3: CASSVDWAGGYEQYF. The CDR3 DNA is TGTGCCAGCAGCGTAGATTGGGCGGGCGGCTACGAGCAGTACTTC. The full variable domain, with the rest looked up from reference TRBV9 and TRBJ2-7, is DSGVTQTPKHLITATGQRVTLRCSPRSGDLSVYWYQQSLDQGLQFLIQYYNGEERAKGNILERFSAQQFPDLHSELNLSSLELGDSALYFCASSVDWAGGYEQYFGPGTRLTVT.

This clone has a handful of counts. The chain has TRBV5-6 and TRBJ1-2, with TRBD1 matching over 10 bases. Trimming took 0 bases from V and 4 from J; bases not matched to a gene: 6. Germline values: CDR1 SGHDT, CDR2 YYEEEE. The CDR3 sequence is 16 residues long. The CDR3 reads CASSLATGGLVYGYTF. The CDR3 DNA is TGTGCCAGCAGCTTGGCGACAGGGGGCTTGGTCTATGGCTACACCTTC.

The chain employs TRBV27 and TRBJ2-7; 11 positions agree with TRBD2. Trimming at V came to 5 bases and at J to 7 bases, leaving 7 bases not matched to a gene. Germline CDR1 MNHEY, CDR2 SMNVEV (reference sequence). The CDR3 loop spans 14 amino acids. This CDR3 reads CASSKLAGAGEQYF. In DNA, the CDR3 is TGTGCCAGCAGTAAACTAGCGGGAGCGGGGGAGCAGTACTTC.

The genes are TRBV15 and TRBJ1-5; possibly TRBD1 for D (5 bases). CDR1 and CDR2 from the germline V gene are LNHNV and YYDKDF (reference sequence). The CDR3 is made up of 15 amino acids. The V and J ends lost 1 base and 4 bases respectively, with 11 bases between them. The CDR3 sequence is CATSRGNRMNQPQHF. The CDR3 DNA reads TGTGCCACCAGCAGAGGGAACAGGATGAATCAGCCCCAGCATTTT.

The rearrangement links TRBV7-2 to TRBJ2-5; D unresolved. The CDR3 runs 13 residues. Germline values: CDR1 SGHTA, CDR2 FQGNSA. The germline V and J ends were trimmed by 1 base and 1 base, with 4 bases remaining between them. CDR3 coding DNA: TGTGCCAGCAGCTTAGGGCTCCAAGAGACCCAGTACTTC. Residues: CASSLGLQETQYF.

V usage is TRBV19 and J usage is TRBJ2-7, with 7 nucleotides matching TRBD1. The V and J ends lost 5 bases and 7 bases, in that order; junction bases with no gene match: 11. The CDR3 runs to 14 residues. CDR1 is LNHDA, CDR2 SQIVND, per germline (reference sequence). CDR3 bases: TGTGCCAGTAGTTCCGCGACAGGGCTTGGGGAGCAGTACTTC. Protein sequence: CASSSATGLGEQYF. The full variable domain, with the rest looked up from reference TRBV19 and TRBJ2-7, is DGGITQSPKYLFRKEGQNVTLSCEQNLNHDAMYWYRQDPGQGLRLIYYSQIVNDFQKGDIAEGYSVSREKKESFPLTVTSAQKNPTAFYLCASSSATGLGEQYFGPGTRLTVT.

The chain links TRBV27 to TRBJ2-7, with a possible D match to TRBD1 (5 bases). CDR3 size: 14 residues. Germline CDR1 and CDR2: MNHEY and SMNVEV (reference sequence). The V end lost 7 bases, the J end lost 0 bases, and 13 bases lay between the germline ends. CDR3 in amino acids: CASKPDSYSYEQYF. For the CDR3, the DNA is TGTGCCAGCAAGCCTGACAGTTACTCCTACGAGCAGTACTTC.

The CDR3 is CSATSGKVDEQFF. For the CDR3, the DNA is TGCAGTGCAACCAGCGGGAAAGTAGATGAGCAGTTCTTC. The chain couples TRBV29-1 to TRBJ2-1; 7 nucleotides agree with TRBD2. The germline CDR1 and CDR2 sequences are SQVTM and ANQGSEA. The CDR3 has 13 residues.

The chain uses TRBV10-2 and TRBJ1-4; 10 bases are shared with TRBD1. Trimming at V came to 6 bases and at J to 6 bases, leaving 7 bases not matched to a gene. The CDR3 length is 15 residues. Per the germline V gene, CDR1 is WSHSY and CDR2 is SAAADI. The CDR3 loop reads CASRAPGTGDEKLFF. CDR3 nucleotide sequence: TGCGCCAGCAGGGCCCCCGGGACAGGGGATGAAAAACTGTTTTTT.

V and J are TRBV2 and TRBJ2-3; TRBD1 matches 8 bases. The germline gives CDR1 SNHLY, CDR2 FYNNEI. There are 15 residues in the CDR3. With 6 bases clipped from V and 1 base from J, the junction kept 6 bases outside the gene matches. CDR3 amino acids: CASSRQGIGTDTQYF. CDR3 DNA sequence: TGTGCCAGCAGCCGACAGGGGATTGGCACAGATACGCAGTATTTT.

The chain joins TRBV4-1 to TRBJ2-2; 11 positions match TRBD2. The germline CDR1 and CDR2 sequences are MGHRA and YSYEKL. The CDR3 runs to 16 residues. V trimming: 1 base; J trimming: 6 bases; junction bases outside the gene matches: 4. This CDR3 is CASSQVLAGGPGELFF. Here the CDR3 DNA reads TGCGCCAGCAGCCAAGTCTTAGCGGGAGGGCCCGGGGAGCTGTTTTTT.

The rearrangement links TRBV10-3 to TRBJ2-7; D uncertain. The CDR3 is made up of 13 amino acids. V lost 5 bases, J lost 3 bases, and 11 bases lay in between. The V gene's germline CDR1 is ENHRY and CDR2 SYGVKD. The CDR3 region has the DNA TGTGCCATCAGTACCCGGGTAGACTACGAGCAGTACTTC. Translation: CAISTRVDYEQYF.

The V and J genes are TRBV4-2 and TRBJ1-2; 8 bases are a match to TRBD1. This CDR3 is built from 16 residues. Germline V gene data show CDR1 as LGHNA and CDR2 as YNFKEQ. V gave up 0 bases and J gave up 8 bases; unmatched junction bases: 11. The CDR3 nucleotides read TGTGCCAGCAGCCAAGATTTGATGACAGGGGATCACGGCTACACCTTC. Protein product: CASSQDLMTGDHGYTF.

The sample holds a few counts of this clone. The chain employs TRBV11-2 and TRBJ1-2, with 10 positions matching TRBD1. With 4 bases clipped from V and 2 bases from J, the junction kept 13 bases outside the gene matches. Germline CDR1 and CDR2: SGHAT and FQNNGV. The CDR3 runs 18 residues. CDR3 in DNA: TGTGCCAGCAGCTCTATTTCCGGGACAGGGGCTTCGAACTATGGCTACACCTTC. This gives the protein CASSSISGTGASNYGYTF.

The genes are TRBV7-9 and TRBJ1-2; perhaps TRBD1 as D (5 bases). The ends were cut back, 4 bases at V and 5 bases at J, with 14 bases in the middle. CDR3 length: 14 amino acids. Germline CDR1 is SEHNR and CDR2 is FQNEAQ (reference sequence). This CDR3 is CASSSTALQYGYTF. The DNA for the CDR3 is TGTGCCAGCAGCTCGACAGCCCTCCAGTATGGCTACACCTTC.

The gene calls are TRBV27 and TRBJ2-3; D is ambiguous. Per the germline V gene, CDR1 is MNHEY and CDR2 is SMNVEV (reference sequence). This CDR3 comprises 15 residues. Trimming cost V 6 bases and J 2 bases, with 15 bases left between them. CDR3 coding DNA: TGTGCCAGCAGCCTATCGCCTTTTACCACAGATACGCAGTATTTT. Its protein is CASSLSPFTTDTQYF.

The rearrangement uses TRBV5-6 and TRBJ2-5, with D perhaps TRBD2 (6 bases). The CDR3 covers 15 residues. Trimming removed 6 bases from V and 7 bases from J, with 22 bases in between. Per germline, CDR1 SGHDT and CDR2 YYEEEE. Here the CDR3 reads CASTWGTDLIGTQYF. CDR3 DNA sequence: TGTGCCAGCACCTGGGGGACTGACCTTATTGGGACCCAGTACTTC.

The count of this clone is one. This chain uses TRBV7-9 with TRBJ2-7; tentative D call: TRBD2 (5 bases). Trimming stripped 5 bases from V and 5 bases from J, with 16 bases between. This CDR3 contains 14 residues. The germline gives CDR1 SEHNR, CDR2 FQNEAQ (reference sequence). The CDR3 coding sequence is TGTGCCAGCAGCGGAGGAACTATCCGTGACGAGCAGTACTTC. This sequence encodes CASSGGTIRDEQYF. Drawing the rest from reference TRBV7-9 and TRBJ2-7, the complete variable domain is DTGVSQNPRHKITKRGQNVTFRCDPISEHNRLYWYRQTLGQGPEFLTYFQNEAQLEKSRLLSDRFSAERPKGSFSTLEIQRTEQGDSAMYLCASSGGTIRDEQYFGPGTRLTVT.

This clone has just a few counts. CDR3 sequence (DNA): TGCAGTACGACTAACATGAACACTGAAGCTTTCTTT. Translating it yields CSTTNMNTEAFF. The rearrangement joins TRBV29-1 to TRBJ1-1; D is unclear. The CDR3 contains 12 residues. Germline V CDR1 and CDR2: SQVTM, ANQGSEA.

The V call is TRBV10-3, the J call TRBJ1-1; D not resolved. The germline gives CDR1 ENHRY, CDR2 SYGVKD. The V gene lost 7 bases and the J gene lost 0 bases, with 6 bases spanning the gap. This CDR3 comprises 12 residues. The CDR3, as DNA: TGTGCCATCACAATCCTGAACACTGAAGCTTTCTTT. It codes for CAITILNTEAFF.

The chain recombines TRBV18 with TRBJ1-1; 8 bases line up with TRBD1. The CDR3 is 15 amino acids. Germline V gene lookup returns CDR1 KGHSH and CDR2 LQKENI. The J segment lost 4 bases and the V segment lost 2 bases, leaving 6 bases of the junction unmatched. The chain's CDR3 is CASSPNRGRSTEAFF. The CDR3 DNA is TGTGCCAGCTCACCAAACAGGGGGAGATCCACTGAAGCTTTCTTT.

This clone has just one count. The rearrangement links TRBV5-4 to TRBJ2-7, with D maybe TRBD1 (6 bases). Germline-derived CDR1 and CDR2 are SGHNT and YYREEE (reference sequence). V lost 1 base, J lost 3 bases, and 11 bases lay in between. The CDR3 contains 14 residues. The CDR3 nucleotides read TGTGCCAGCAGCTTGTCCCTGGACAGCTACGAGCAGTACTTC. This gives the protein CASSLSLDSYEQYF.

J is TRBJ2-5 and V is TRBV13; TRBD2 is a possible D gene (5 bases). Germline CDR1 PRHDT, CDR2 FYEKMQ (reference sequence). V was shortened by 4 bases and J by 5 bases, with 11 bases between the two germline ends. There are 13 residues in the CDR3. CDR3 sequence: CASSSYGGETQYF. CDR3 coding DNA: TGTGCCAGCAGCTCATACGGCGGGGAGACCCAGTACTTC. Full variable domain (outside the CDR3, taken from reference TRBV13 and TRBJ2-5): AAGVIQSPRHLIKEKRETATLKCYPIPRHDTVYWYQQGPGQDPQFLISFYEKMQSDKGSIPDRFSAQQFSDYHSELNMSSLELGDSALYFCASSSYGGETQYFGPGTRLLVL.

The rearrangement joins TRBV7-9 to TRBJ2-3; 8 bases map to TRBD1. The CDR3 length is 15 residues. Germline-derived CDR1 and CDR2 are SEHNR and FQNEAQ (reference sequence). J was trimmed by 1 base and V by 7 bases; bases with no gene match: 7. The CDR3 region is CASIGQGKGTDTQYF. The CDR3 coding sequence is TGTGCCAGCATCGGACAGGGCAAGGGCACAGATACGCAGTATTTT.